This is a list of T cell receptor beta chains from one sample in a study of early T cells in non-severe SARS-CoV-2 infection. One entry per CDR3 protein, called by TCRdb with MiXCR from the 5' RACE reads. The data contain 60,000 or so distinct CDR3 sequences, around 13% of them seen just once; the ten biggest clones take up 2.9%. The specimen was whole blood. The receptors stem from an adult who was a healthcare worker with PCR-confirmed SARS-CoV-2 infection or an uninfected control (not recorded which). The CDR3 runs from the conserved cysteine through the conserved F or W. D genes are given only for firm matches. Only part of the rows carry a size: once, few, many, or a class if the clone is expanded.

CDR3nt | CDR3aa | v_gene | d_gene | abundance | j_gene
TGCGCCAGCAGCCAAACGCCTAGCGGGGGAAACGAGCAGTACTTC | CASSQTPSGGNEQYF | TRBV4-1 | TRBD2 | few | TRBJ2-7
TGTGCCAGCAGTATCGGGTGGACCCTCCAAGAGACCCAGTACTTC | CASSIGWTLQETQYF | TRBV11-2 | . | many | TRBJ2-5
TGTGCCAGCAGCTTAGTGGTAGCGGGGATATCCTACGAGCAGTACTTC | CASSLVVAGISYEQYF | TRBV7-2 | TRBD2 | many | TRBJ2-7
TGTGCCAGTAGTATTACCCGGACGTCAGACTTTACCTACGAGCAGTACTTC | CASSITRTSDFTYEQYF | TRBV19 | . | few | TRBJ2-7
TGTGCTAGTGCCCAAACGGGGGAGACCCAGTACTTC | CASAQTGETQYF | TRBV12-5 | . | few | TRBJ2-5
TGTGCCAGCAGCCAAGTCAGGAGGGGGTACACAGATACGCAGTATTTT | CASSQVRRGYTDTQYF | TRBV4-2 | . | . | TRBJ2-3
TGTGCCAGCCGAAGAAGCAATCAGCCCCAGCATTTT | CASRRSNQPQHF | TRBV6-1 | . | many | TRBJ1-5
TGTGCCATCAGCTCTTCAGGGGACTACGAGCAGTACTTC | CAISSSGDYEQYF | TRBV10-3 | . | . | TRBJ2-7
TGCAGCGCCCTACAGGGGGGGGATGGCTACACCTTC | CSALQGGDGYTF | TRBV29-1 | TRBD1 | . | TRBJ1-2
TGTGCCAGCAGCCGTACTAGCGGGAGTGGTAACTCCTACGAGCAGTACTTC | CASSRTSGSGNSYEQYF | TRBV7-2 | TRBD2 | . | TRBJ2-7
TGTGCCAGCTCACCCGGACAGGACCGGAACACTGAAGCTTTCTTT | CASSPGQDRNTEAFF | TRBV18 | TRBD1 | many | TRBJ1-1
TGTGCCAGCAGCCCTCACCGACTAGCGGGAGTGAACATTCAGTACTTC | CASSPHRLAGVNIQYF | TRBV7-9 | TRBD2 | medium-sized | TRBJ2-4
TGCAGCGTTGAAGAAAATGAGACTGAAGCTTTCTTT | CSVEENETEAFF | TRBV29-1 | . | . | TRBJ1-1
TGTGCCAGCAGTGACAGGGGCGGAGTAAATGGCTACACCTTC | CASSDRGGVNGYTF | TRBV6-1 | . | many | TRBJ1-2
TGTGCCAGCAGCCCGCCTCACCGCGGACTGAACACTGAAGCTTTCTTT | CASSPPHRGLNTEAFF | TRBV7-9 | . | many | TRBJ1-1
TGTGCCAGCAGGTCGGGGGGCTCTGGAAACACCATATATTTT | CASRSGGSGNTIYF | TRBV6-6 | . | many | TRBJ1-3
TGTGCCAGCAGCCACGAGGCTGCTTACAATGAGCAGTTCTTC | CASSHEAAYNEQFF | TRBV11-1 | . | many | TRBJ2-1
TGTGCCAGCAGAACCGCAGCAGATACGCAGTATTTT | CASRTAADTQYF | TRBV11-2 | . | few | TRBJ2-3
TGTGCCAGCTCATCCCTCCCCGGGACAGGGGGCATGGGCGTTCAGTACTTC | CASSSLPGTGGMGVQYF | TRBV18 | TRBD1 | . | TRBJ2-4
TGTGCCAGCAGCCGCGGAGAGGGAGGGCCGGCAAATGAGCAGTTCTTC | CASSRGEGGPANEQFF | TRBV12-3/TRBV12-4 | TRBD2 | few | TRBJ2-1
TGCGCCAGCAGCTTTAAGACAGGGGGCGGAGAGACCCAGTACTTC | CASSFKTGGGETQYF | TRBV5-1 | TRBD1 | many | TRBJ2-5
TGCGCCAGCAGCCAAGTCGAGGGGCGGACTGCCTACGAGCAGTACTTC | CASSQVEGRTAYEQYF | TRBV4-1 | . | many | TRBJ2-7
TGCAGTGCTCTGGACAGGGGGCACTATGGCTACACCTTC | CSALDRGHYGYTF | TRBV20-1 | TRBD1 | few | TRBJ1-2